The clone carrying this T cell receptor beta chain was seen a single time. This record comes from a study of blood T cell repertoires in COVID-19. Clones were read by immunoSEQ multiplex PCR, and TCRdb kept only the in-frame ones, dropping some. In the table there are 250,000 or so clones, approximately 86% of which are singletons. Germline assignment: CDR1 MNHNS and CDR2 SASEGT. There are 17 residues in the CDR3. J lost 3 bases, V lost 3 bases, and 11 bases had no gene match. This chain uses TRBV6-1 with TRBJ1-2; 9 nucleotides agree with TRBD1. This TCR came from a woman aged 25 to 39 with acute COVID-19. The source material was PBMCs or T cells enriched from blood (not recorded which). The CDR3 sequence: CASSDRDREGGDYGYTF. In DNA, the CDR3 is TGTGCCAGCAGTGACCGGGACAGGGAGGGGGGTGACTATGGCTACACCTTC.